The 32 T cell receptor beta chains given below trace back to one sample, sequenced in a study of shared clonotypes between healthy human individuals (TCRdb year 2020). The library was obtained by the immunoSEQ multiplex PCR assay. TCRdb limited this immuneACCESS table to in-frame rearrangements with V and J called. A share of clones is missing; checked studies link under half to unresolved V genes, and the rest is unexplained. Across this sample there are about 2.5 million clones, with less than 95% seen only once. The ten largest account for approximately 0.4% of the sample. Sample: naive CD4+ T cells from PBMCs. The meaning of the sample's cell subset or site label: CD45RA+ positively selected. These receptors all come from a young man in good health. Some clones in this sample may be carry-over from other donors' samples.

This chain connects TRBV5-6 to TRBJ2-3; D uncertain. Trimming left V 5 bases short and J 4 bases short, with 17 bases between. Germline lookup yields CDR1 SGHDT and CDR2 YYEEEE. The CDR3 runs 15 residues. The CDR3 region is CASRSGPMAPDTQYF. The CDR3 DNA reads as TGTGCCAGCAGATCGGGCCCCATGGCCCCAGATACGCAGTATTTT.

This chain joins TRBV27 and TRBJ2-1; 14 bases agree with TRBD2. Germline CDR1 is MNHEY and CDR2 is SMNVEV (reference sequence). This CDR3 has 17 amino acids. The ends lost 6 bases at V and 2 bases at J; junction bases unmatched: 6. The CDR3 DNA follows: TGTGCCAGCAGGGGCGAGGGACTAGCGGGAGCCTACAATGAGCAGTTCTTC. Protein sequence: CASRGEGLAGAYNEQFF.

The chain joins TRBV5-1 to TRBJ2-5; 15 positions match TRBD2. Trimming took 3 bases from V and 5 from J; bases not matched to a gene: 5. CDR3 length: 16 residues. Germline loops: CDR1 SGHRS, CDR2 YFSETQ. This CDR3 reads CASSSGLAGGKETQYF. The CDR3 DNA reads as TGCGCCAGCAGCTCTGGACTAGCGGGAGGGAAGGAGACCCAGTACTTC.

The chain has TRBV7-2 and TRBJ2-1; 10 nucleotides agree with TRBD2. J was trimmed by 3 bases and V by 1 base; bases with no gene match: 3. Germline V gives CDR1 SGHTA, CDR2 FQGNSA. CDR3 size: 16 residues. The CDR3 DNA reads TGTGCCAGCAGCTTAGAGACTAGCGGGTTCTACAATGAGCAGTTCTTC. The encoded protein is CASSLETSGFYNEQFF. The whole variable domain, remainder taken from reference TRBV7-2 and TRBJ2-1, is GAGVSQSPSNKVTEKGKDVELRCDPISGHTALYWYRQSLGQGLEFLIYFQGNSAPDKSGLPSDRFSAERTGGSVSTLTIQRTQQEDSAVYLCASSLETSGFYNEQFFGPGTRLTVL.

The gene calls are TRBV5-4 and TRBJ1-5; D is ambiguous. Germline V gives CDR1 SGHNT, CDR2 YYREEE (reference sequence). CDR3 length: 12 amino acids. V shed 0 bases and J shed 10 bases, with 8 bases lying between them. DNA of the CDR3: TGTGCCAGCAGCTTGGGGAAAAGACCCCAGCATTTT. This codes for CASSLGKRPQHF.

This clone showed up just a few times. The J gene is TRBJ1-5, the V gene TRBV7-9, with D uncertain. This CDR3 region has 15 residues. Germline V gives CDR1 SEHNR, CDR2 FQNEAQ (reference sequence). Trimming removed 5 bases from V and 4 bases from J, with 15 bases in between. The CDR3 nucleotides are TGTGCCAGCAGCCCGATCGGTAACAGTAATCAGCCCCAGCATTTT. It translates to CASSPIGNSNQPQHF.

The gene calls are TRBV5-1 and TRBJ2-1, with TRBD2 matching 8 bases. The CDR3 is made up of 13 amino acids. The junction had 6 bases not matched to a gene; V was cut back by 5 bases and J by 8 bases. Germline loops: CDR1 SGHRS, CDR2 YFSETQ. The CDR3 spells CASRSGSAHEQFF. CDR3 in DNA: TGCGCCAGCAGGAGCGGGAGCGCGCATGAGCAGTTCTTC.

The V and J genes are TRBV11-3 and TRBJ2-7, with 10 bases identical to TRBD2. Trimming took 5 bases from V and 2 from J; bases not matched to a gene: 12. This CDR3 spans 17 amino acids. Germline V lookup: CDR1 SGHNT, CDR2 YENEEA. CDR3 DNA: TGTGCCAGCAGCAGCCGACTAGCGGGTACCGCCACCTACGAGCAGTACTTC. As protein: CASSSRLAGTATYEQYF.

The chain has TRBV9 and TRBJ2-3, with D possibly matching TRBD1 (6 bases). V lost 0 bases to trimming and J lost 2 bases, with 13 bases between them. Germline CDR1 SGDLS, CDR2 YYNGEE. CDR3 size: 16 residues. CDR3 region: CASSVEGRGPTDTQYF. DNA of the CDR3: TGTGCCAGCAGCGTAGAGGGCAGGGGACCCACAGATACGCAGTATTTT.

V and J are TRBV7-9 and TRBJ2-1; the D gene is possibly TRBD1 (5 bases). The CDR3 length is 13 residues. Trimming took 5 bases from V and 6 from J, leaving 11 bases between them. The germline CDR1 and CDR2 sequences are SEHNR and FQNEAQ (reference sequence). The CDR3 sequence is CASSVREANEQFF. As DNA, the CDR3 is TGTGCCAGCAGCGTCAGGGAAGCCAATGAGCAGTTCTTC.

The chain is built from TRBV6-6 and TRBJ2-7; 7 bases align to TRBD1. Trimming took 0 bases from V and 5 from J; bases not matched to a gene: 4. CDR3 length: 14 residues. Germline V lookup: CDR1 MNHNY, CDR2 SVGAGI (reference sequence). This chain's CDR3 is CASSYSGQSDEQYF. The CDR3 DNA reads as TGTGCCAGCAGTTACTCGGGACAGTCTGACGAGCAGTACTTC.

About this clone itself: The conserved phenylalanine or tryptophan is not found at the CDR3 terminus, so this likely reflects a read error. The chain is built from TRBV5-1 and TRBJ1-2; tentative D call: TRBD1 (6 bases). The germline gives CDR1 SGHRS, CDR2 YFSETQ. The CDR3 spans 14 residues. V lost 0 bases, J lost 5 bases, and 11 bases lay in between. As DNA, the CDR3 is TGCGCCAGCAGCTTGGCCGGGACAAAATATGGCTACACCTGC. It is translated as CASSLAGTKYGYTC.

The chain links TRBV6-1 to TRBJ2-2; either TRBD1 or TRBD2 may fit D (5 bases each). The CDR3 has 14 amino acids. CDR1 is MNHNS, CDR2 SASEGT, per germline. Trimming left V 7 bases short and J 13 bases short, with 22 bases between. CDR3 sequence (DNA): TGTGCCAGCACTCCACCGACAGACCGGGAAAGGCTGTTTTTT. It is translated as CASTPPTDRERLFF.

V usage is TRBV6-5 and J usage is TRBJ1-2, with 7 bases lining up with TRBD1. The CDR3 length is 12 residues. Germline lookup yields CDR1 MNHEY and CDR2 SVGAGI. J gave up 6 bases and V 5 bases, and 3 bases lay outside the gene matches. This CDR3 reads CASSRGQDGYTF. CDR3 coding DNA: TGTGCCAGCAGTCGCGGACAGGATGGCTACACCTTC.

On this clone: Within the sample, other DNA sequences also encode this same CDR3. The genes are TRBV5-6 and TRBJ1-5; possible D gene TRBD1, 5 bases. V was pared by 1 base and J by 4 bases, with 6 bases between. This CDR3 region has 13 residues. Per germline, CDR1 SGHDT and CDR2 YYEEEE. CDR3 sequence (DNA): TGTGCCAGCAGCTTGTCAGGGAATCAGCCCCAGCATTTT. It codes for CASSLSGNQPQHF.

The chain uses TRBV9 and TRBJ2-1; 8 bases are shared with TRBD2. There are 16 residues in the CDR3. Germline trimming cut 1 base from V and 2 bases from J; bases unmatched to any gene: 5. The germline V gene encodes CDR1 SGDLS and CDR2 YYNGEE. This CDR3 is CASSVRAGVTYNEQFF. Here the CDR3 DNA reads TGTGCCAGCAGCGTAAGAGCGGGGGTTACCTACAATGAGCAGTTCTTC.

V usage is TRBV4-3 and J usage is TRBJ2-1; D ambiguous. CDR3 length equals 14 residues. In germline, CDR1 is LGHNA, CDR2 YSLEER. V lost 0 bases and J 5 bases, leaving 8 bases between the germline ends. CDR3: CASSQDSMDNEQFF. Here the CDR3 DNA reads TGCGCCAGCAGCCAAGATTCTATGGACAATGAGCAGTTCTTC.

The chain employs TRBV4-1 and TRBJ2-5; perhaps TRBD2 as D (6 bases). The length of the CDR3 is 16 residues. Germline CDR1 MGHRA, CDR2 YSYEKL. V shed 4 bases and J shed 2 bases, with 17 bases lying between them. CDR3 in amino acids: CASSRDDGAGQETQYF. The CDR3 DNA sequence: TGCGCCAGCAGCCGAGACGACGGGGCGGGACAAGAGACCCAGTACTTC.

CDR3 residues: CASGLAGDHEQFF. The CDR3 region has the DNA TGCGCCAGCGGACTAGCGGGAGATCACGAGCAGTTCTTC. The chain combines TRBV5-1 with TRBJ2-1, with 13 bases lining up with TRBD2. The CDR3 is 13 residues long. The V gene end was trimmed by 7 bases and the J gene end by 10 bases; junction bases not matched to a gene: 5. Germline CDR1 is SGHRS and CDR2 is YFSETQ.

The genes are TRBV7-9 and TRBJ1-1; no clear D gene. The CDR3 length is 13 residues. Trimming removed 4 bases from V and 2 bases from J, with 8 bases in between. Per germline, CDR1 SEHNR and CDR2 FQNEAQ (reference sequence). CDR3 DNA: TGTGCCAGCAGCTCCGAGTCTAACACTGAAGCTTTCTTT. This translates into CASSSESNTEAFF.

In its sample, this clone was seen once. The V call is TRBV7-2, the J call TRBJ1-3; no reliable D call. V dropped 5 bases and J dropped 5 bases, with 13 bases sitting between them. Germline loops: CDR1 SGHTA, CDR2 FQGNSA. The CDR3 spans 14 residues. CDR3 region: CASSPPGFRNTIYF. CDR3 sequence (DNA): TGTGCCAGCAGCCCGCCGGGGTTTCGAAACACCATATATTTT.

The chain uses TRBV6-5 and TRBJ2-2; tentatively, D is TRBD2 (6 bases). Germline V gene lookup returns CDR1 MNHEY and CDR2 SVGAGI. The CDR3 length is 12 residues. V lost 8 bases and J lost 3, with 7 bases in between. The CDR3: CASPGDTGELFF. DNA of the CDR3: TGTGCCAGCCCGGGGGACACCGGGGAGCTGTTTTTT.

This chain uses TRBV10-3 with TRBJ2-5; 10 positions match TRBD1. Unmatched junction bases numbered 5, after V lost 6 bases and J lost 4 bases. Germline V gene sequence: CDR1 ENHRY, CDR2 SYGVKD. The CDR3 length is 14 residues. The CDR3 sequence: CAISRTGGVETQYF. The CDR3 DNA is TGTGCCATCAGCAGGACAGGGGGGGTAGAGACCCAGTACTTC.

The rearrangement links TRBV6-1 to TRBJ2-7, with D possibly being TRBD1 (6 bases). This CDR3 region has 14 residues. Deletions cut 4 bases from V and 4 bases from J, with 14 bases between. CDR1 is MNHNS, CDR2 SASEGT, per germline. The CDR3 spells CASSVDSQGYEQYF. The CDR3 DNA follows: TGTGCCAGCAGTGTAGATTCGCAGGGGTACGAGCAGTACTTC.

This sequence joins TRBV7-6 and TRBJ1-1; tentative D call: TRBD1 (5 bases). The CDR3 length is 13 residues. Trimming cost V 6 bases and J 4 bases, with 12 bases left between them. The germline V gene has CDR1 SGHVS and CDR2 FNYEAQ. CDR3 in DNA: TGTGCCAGCAGTTCGGGGGTCCCCACTGAAGCTTTCTTT. Translating it yields CASSSGVPTEAFF.

The gene calls are TRBV5-1 and TRBJ2-7; D possibly corresponds to TRBD1 (7 bases). The CDR3 extends over 17 amino acids. V was clipped by 0 bases and J by 0 bases, with 16 bases between them. Germline V lookup: CDR1 SGHRS, CDR2 YFSETQ. CDR3 sequence reads: CASSLGRAGQRSYEQYF. For the CDR3, the DNA is TGCGCCAGCAGCTTGGGGCGCGCGGGACAGCGCTCCTACGAGCAGTACTTC.

The chain uses TRBV28 and TRBJ1-4; 9 bases are shared with TRBD1. The CDR3 spans 18 residues. Germline values: CDR1 MDHEN, CDR2 SYDVKM. The trim removed 6 bases at V and 0 bases at J, leaving 11 bases unmatched. The CDR3 nucleotides read TGTGCCAGCAGCCTGAGCGGGACAGGGCATCCAACTAATGAAAAACTGTTTTTT. Translated, it gives CASSLSGTGHPTNEKLFF.

The chain links TRBV5-6 to TRBJ2-3; D is uncertain. CDR1 SGHDT and CDR2 YYEEEE come from the germline V gene. The CDR3 runs 14 residues. V shed 1 base and J shed 1 base, with 7 bases lying between them. CDR3 amino acids: CASSLQQGTDTQYF. Written as DNA, the CDR3 is TGTGCCAGCAGCTTGCAGCAAGGCACAGATACGCAGTATTTT.

The rearrangement uses TRBV25-1 and TRBJ2-1, with 7 bases lining up with TRBD2. This CDR3 has 15 amino acids. Germline loops: CDR1 MGHDK, CDR2 SYGVNS. The V gene end was trimmed by 1 base and the J gene end by 3 bases; junction bases not matched to a gene: 3. Here the CDR3 reads CASSELRELYNEQFF. CDR3 sequence (DNA): TGTGCCAGCAGTGAATTGCGGGAGCTCTACAATGAGCAGTTCTTC.

The chain uses TRBV4-3 and TRBJ1-1, with D perhaps TRBD1 (6 bases). V shed 6 bases and J shed 2 bases, with 16 bases lying between them. Germline CDR1 LGHNA, CDR2 YSLEER. The CDR3 runs to 15 residues. CDR3 sequence: CASRRRDTSNTEAFF. For the CDR3, the DNA is TGCGCCAGCAGACGACGGGACACCTCTAACACTGAAGCTTTCTTT.

The rearrangement links TRBV2 to TRBJ2-7, with TRBD1 identical over 10 bases. The CDR3 totals 14 residues. The germline gives CDR1 SNHLY, CDR2 FYNNEI. J was trimmed by 4 bases and V by 6 bases; bases with no gene match: 6. The CDR3 reads CASRAGQGMYEQYF. CDR3 DNA sequence: TGTGCCAGCAGGGCGGGACAGGGGATGTACGAGCAGTACTTC. Full variable domain (remainder filled in from reference TRBV2 and TRBJ2-7): EPEVTQTPSHQVTQMGQEVILRCVPISNHLYFYWYRQILGQKVEFLVSFYNNEISEKSEIFDDQFSVERPDGSNFTLKIRSTKLEDSAMYFCASRAGQGMYEQYFGPGTRLTVT.

In the case of this clone: At the DNA level, this CDR3 is encoded by other sequences in the same sample as well. The V call is TRBV5-1, the J call TRBJ2-2; possible D gene TRBD2, 6 bases. V was cut by 2 bases and J by 3 bases, with 8 bases left in between. Per germline, CDR1 SGHRS and CDR2 YFSETQ. This CDR3 is built from 14 residues. For the CDR3, the DNA is TGCGCCAGCAGCTTCGGCGGGGACACCGGGGAGCTGTTTTTT. Protein: CASSFGGDTGELFF.